The present TCR beta chain was sequenced within a study of blood T cell repertoires in COVID-19. The wider study: COVID-19 samples collected from the United States, Italy and Spain covered acute and convalescent phases.

Trimming took 6 bases from V and 2 from J; bases not matched to a gene: 8. Germline assignment: CDR1 MNHEY and CDR2 SMNVEV (reference sequence). The CDR3 is 15 amino acids. Methods used by the authors: Reference gene primer amplification yielded estimated nucleated cell counts. Sequenced by immunoSEQ multiplex PCR; TCRdb stores in-frame clones only, minus some. D and trimming were read from the DNA, whereas the V and J calls and clone size are those reported in that table. Here the sample spans tens of thousands of clones, around 90% being singletons. The rearrangement uses TRBV27 and TRBJ2-7; 9 positions agree with TRBD2. Sequenced sample: peripheral blood. The sequence was collected from a woman aged 80 or over with active COVID-19. The CDR3 coding sequence is TGTGCCAGCAGATCCCCGGGACTAGCTACCTACGAGCAGTACTTC. Translating gives CASRSPGLATYEQYF.